This TCR beta chain is drawn from a study of CD8 T cells in Susac syndrome. The multiple sclerosis control group was made up of treatment-naive patients with stable or active relapsing-remitting disease. TEMRA cells were enriched by FACS, and CD4+ and CD8+ T cells were negatively isolated. A quantity of about 0.5 to 1 ug RNA underwent reverse transcription using random hexamers. Amplification of TCR beta CDR3 used immunoSEQ multiplex PCR across 54 Vbeta and 13 Jbeta. TCRdb reanalysed the immunoSEQ multiplex PCR reads using MiXCR and keeps one entry per CDR3 protein. In the table there are some 260,000 distinct CDR3 sequences, 85% of which are singletons. This clonotype was counted a few times. Sequence at one end of the junction differs from germline and may be a read error. The germline V gene encodes CDR1 MNHEY and CDR2 SMNVEV (reference sequence). The CDR3 extends over 14 amino acids.

Sequencing input: CD8+ T cells from PBMCs. The chain carries TRBV27 and TRBJ1-4; D is ambiguous. This clonotype was obtained from a human donor with multiple sclerosis. The CDR3 DNA is TGTGCCAGCAGTCAAGGACGGATTAATAAAAAACTGTTTTTT. Translating it yields CASSQGRINKKLFF.